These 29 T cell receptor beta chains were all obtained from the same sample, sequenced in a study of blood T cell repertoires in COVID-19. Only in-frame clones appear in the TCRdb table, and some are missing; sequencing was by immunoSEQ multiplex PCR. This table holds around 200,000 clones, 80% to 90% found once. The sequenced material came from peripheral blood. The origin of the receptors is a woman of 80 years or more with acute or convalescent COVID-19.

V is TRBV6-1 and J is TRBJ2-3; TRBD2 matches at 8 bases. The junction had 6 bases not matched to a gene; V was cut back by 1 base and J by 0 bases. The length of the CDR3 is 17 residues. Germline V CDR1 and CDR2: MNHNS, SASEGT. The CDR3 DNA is TGTGCCAGCAGTGAAGGGGCTAGCGGGTCTAGCACAGATACGCAGTATTTT. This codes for CASSEGASGSSTDTQYF.

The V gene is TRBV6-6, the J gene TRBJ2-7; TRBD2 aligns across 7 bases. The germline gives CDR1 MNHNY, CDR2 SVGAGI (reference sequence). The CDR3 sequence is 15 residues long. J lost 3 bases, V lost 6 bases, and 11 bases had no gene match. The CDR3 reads CASSPEASGLYEQYF. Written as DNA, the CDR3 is TGTGCCAGCAGCCCGGAGGCTAGCGGACTCTACGAGCAGTACTTC.

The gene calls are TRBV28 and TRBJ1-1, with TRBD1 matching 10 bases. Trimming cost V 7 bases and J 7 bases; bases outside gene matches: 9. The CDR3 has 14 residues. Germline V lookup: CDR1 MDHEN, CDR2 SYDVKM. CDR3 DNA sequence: TGTGCCAGCAACCGCCGGGACAGGGGAATTGAAGCTTTCTTT. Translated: CASNRRDRGIEAFF.

The CDR3 reads CASSGGLAGRDEQYF. In DNA, the CDR3 is TGCGCCAGCAGCGGGGGACTAGCGGGAAGAGACGAGCAGTACTTC. The chain recombines TRBV5-1 with TRBJ2-7; 13 bases agree with TRBD2. The V gene's germline CDR1 is SGHRS and CDR2 YFSETQ. V shed 4 bases, J shed 5 bases, and the junction held 6 bases outside the gene matches. This CDR3 is 15 amino acids long.

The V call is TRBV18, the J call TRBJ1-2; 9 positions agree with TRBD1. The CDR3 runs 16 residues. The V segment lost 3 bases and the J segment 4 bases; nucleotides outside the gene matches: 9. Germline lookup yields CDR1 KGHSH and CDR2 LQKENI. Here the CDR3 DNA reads TGTGCCAGCTCACCGTTAACAGGGGGCGCTGGCTATGGCTACACCTTC. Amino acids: CASSPLTGGAGYGYTF.

The CDR3 nucleotides read TGTGCCAGCAGTGATTTACAGGGTGCCCACGAGCAGTACTTC. Its protein product is CASSDLQGAHEQYF. The chain is built from TRBV2 and TRBJ2-7; D is perhaps TRBD1 (6 bases). Germline assignment: CDR1 SNHLY and CDR2 FYNNEI. The CDR3 runs to 14 residues. Trimming cost V 3 bases and J 5 bases, with 14 bases left between them.

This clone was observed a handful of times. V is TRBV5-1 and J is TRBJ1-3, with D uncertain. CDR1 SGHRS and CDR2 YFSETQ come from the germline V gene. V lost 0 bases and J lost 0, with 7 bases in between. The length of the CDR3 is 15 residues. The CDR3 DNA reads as TGCGCCAGCAGCTTGGTCTCCGGCTCTGGAAACACCATATATTTT. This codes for CASSLVSGSGNTIYF. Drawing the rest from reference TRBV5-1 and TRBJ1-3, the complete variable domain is KAGVTQTPRYLIKTRGQQVTLSCSPISGHRSVSWYQQTPGQGLQFLFEYFSETQRNKGNFPGRFSGRQFSNSRSEMNVSTLELGDSALYLCASSLVSGSGNTIYFGEGSWLTVV.

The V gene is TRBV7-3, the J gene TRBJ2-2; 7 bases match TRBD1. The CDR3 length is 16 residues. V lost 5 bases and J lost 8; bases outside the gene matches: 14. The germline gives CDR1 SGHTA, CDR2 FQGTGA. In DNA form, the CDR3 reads TGTGCCAGCAGCCCCTCCCGGGACAGAGGGCCGGGGGAGCTGTTTTTT. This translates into CASSPSRDRGPGELFF.

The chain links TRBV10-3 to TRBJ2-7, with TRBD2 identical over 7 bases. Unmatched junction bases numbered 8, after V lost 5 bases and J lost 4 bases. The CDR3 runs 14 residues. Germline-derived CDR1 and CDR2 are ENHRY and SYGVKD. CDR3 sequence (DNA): TGTGCCATCAGTCTAGCGGAGGGAGCTTACGAGCAGTACTTC. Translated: CAISLAEGAYEQYF.

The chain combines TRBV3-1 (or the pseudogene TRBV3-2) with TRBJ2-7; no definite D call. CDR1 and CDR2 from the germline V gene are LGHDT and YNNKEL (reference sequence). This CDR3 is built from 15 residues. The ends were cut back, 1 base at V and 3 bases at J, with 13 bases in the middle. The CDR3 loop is CASSQGYGYGYEQYF. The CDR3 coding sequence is TGTGCCAGCAGCCAAGGTTACGGGTATGGCTACGAGCAGTACTTC.

The CDR3 nucleotides read TGTGCCAGCAGCCTCCAGACTGTCGAGCAGTACTTC. This translates into CASSLQTVEQYF. V is TRBV7-8 and J is TRBJ2-7, with unresolved D. The CDR3 is 12 residues long. With 5 bases removed from V and 6 bases from J, the gap between germline ends came to 11 bases. The germline CDR1 and CDR2 sequences are SGHVS and FQNEAQ.

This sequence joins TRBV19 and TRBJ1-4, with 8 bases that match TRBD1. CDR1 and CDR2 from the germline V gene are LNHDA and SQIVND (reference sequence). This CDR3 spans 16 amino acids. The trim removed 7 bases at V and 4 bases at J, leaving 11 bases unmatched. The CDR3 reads CASTGGTGLFNEKLFF. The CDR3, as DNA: TGTGCCAGTACCGGGGGGACAGGACTCTTTAATGAAAAACTGTTTTTT.

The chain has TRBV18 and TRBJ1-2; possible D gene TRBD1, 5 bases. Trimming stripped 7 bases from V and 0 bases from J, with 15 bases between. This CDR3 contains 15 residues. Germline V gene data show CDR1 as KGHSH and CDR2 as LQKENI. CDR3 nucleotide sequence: TGTGCCAGCTTCCTTGGCGGGGCAACTAACTATGGCTACACCTTC. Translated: CASFLGGATNYGYTF.

As DNA, the CDR3 is TGTGCCAGCAGCCAAGAACGGGGGGAAAACTCCTACGAGCAGTACTTC. Encoded protein: CASSQERGENSYEQYF. The V call is TRBV14, the J call TRBJ2-7; 7 nucleotides line up with TRBD2. V lost 0 bases, J lost 0 bases, and 5 bases stayed unmatched. Germline-derived CDR1 and CDR2 are SGHDN and FVKESK. The CDR3 covers 16 residues.

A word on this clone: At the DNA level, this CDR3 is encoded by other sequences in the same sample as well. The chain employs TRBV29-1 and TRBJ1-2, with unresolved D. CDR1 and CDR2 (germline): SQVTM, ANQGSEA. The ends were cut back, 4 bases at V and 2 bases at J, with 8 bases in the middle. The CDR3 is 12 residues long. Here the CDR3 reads CSVVTANYGYTF. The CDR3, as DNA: TGCAGCGTTGTTACAGCAAACTATGGCTACACCTTC.

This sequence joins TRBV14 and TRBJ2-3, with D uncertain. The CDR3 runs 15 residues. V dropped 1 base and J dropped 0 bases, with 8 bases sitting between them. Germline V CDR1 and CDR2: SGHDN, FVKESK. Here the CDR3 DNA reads TGTGCCAGCAGCCAAGTGGGCCTAAGCACAGATACGCAGTATTTT. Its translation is CASSQVGLSTDTQYF.

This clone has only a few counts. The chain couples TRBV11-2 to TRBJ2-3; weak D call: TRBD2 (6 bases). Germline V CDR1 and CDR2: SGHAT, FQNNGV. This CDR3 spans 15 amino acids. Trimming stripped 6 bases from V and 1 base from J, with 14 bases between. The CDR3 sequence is CASRGTPGGTDTQYF. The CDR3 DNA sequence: TGTGCCAGCAGGGGGACCCCGGGGGGCACAGATACGCAGTATTTT.

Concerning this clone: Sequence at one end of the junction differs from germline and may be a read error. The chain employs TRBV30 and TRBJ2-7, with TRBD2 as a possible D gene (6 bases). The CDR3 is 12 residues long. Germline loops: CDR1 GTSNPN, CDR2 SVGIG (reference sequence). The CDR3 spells CAWSISGPYRNF. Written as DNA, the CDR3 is TGTGCCTGGAGTATTAGCGGCCCCTATAGGAACTTC.

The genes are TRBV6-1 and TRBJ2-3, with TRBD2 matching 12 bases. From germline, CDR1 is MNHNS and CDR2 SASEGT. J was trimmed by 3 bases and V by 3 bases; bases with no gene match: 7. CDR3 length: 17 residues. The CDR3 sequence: CASSEGRLAGATDTQYF. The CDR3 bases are TGTGCCAGCAGTGAGGGAAGACTAGCGGGAGCAACAGATACGCAGTATTTT.

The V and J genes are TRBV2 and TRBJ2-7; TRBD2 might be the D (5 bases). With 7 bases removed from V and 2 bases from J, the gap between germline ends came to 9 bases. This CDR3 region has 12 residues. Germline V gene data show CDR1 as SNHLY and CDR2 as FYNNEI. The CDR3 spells CASKGEAYEQYF. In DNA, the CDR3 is TGTGCCAGCAAGGGAGAGGCCTACGAGCAGTACTTC.

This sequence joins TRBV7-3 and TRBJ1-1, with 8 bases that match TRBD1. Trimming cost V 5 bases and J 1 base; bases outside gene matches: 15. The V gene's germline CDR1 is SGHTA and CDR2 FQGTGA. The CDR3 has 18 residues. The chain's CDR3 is CASSPTGAKFTENTEAFF. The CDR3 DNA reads TGTGCCAGCAGCCCGACAGGGGCTAAGTTCACAGAGAACACTGAAGCTTTCTTT.

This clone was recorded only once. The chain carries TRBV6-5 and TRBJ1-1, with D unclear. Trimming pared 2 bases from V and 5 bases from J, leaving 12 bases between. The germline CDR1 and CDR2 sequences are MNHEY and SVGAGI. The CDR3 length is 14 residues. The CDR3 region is CASSYELEGTEAFF. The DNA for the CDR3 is TGTGCCAGCAGTTACGAGCTTGAGGGAACTGAAGCTTTCTTT.

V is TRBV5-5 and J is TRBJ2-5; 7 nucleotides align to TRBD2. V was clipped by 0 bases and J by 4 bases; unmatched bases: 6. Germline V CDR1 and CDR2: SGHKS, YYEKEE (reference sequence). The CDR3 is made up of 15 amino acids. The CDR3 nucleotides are TGTGCCAGCAGCTTGGGACTAGCCTCCGGAGAGACCCAGTACTTC. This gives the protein CASSLGLASGETQYF.

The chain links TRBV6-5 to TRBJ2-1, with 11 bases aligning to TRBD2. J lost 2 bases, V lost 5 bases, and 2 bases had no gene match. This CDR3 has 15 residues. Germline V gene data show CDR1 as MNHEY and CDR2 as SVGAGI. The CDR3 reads CASSRLAGPYNEQFF. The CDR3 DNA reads TGTGCCAGCAGTCGACTAGCGGGGCCCTACAATGAGCAGTTCTTC.

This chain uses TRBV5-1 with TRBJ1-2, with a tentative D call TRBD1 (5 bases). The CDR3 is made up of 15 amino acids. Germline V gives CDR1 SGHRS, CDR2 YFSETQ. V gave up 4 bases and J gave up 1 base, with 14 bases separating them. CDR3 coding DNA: TGCGCCAGCAGCCCCGGGGGGATCGGTAACTATGGCTACACCTTC. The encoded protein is CASSPGGIGNYGYTF.

This CDR3 reads CASSMFSGNTEAFF. CDR3 nucleotides: TGTGCCAGCTCAATGTTTTCGGGTAACACTGAAGCTTTCTTT. This rearrangement joins TRBV7-2 to TRBJ1-1, with D uncertain. From germline, CDR1 is SGHTA and CDR2 FQGNSA. V was cut by 8 bases and J by 2 bases, with 15 bases left in between. The CDR3 is made up of 14 amino acids.

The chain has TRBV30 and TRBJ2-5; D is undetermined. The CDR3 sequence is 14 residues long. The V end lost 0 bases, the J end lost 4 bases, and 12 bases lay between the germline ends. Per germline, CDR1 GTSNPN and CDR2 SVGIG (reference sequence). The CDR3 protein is CAWSVGGSGETQYF. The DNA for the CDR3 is TGTGCCTGGAGTGTTGGTGGTTCGGGAGAGACCCAGTACTTC.

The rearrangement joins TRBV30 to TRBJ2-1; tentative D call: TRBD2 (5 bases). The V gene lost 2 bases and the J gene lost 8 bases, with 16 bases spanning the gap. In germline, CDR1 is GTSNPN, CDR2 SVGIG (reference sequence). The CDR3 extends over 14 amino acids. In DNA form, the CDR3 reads TGTGCCTGGAGTCTATTGGACTCGTCTTATGAGCAGTTCTTC. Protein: CAWSLLDSSYEQFF.

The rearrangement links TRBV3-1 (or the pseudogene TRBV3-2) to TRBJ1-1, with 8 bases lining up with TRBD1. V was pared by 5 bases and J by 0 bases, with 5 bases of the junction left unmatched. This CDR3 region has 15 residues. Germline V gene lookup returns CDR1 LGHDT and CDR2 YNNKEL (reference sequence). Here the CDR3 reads CASSGRTGMNTEAFF. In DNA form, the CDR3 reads TGTGCCAGCAGCGGTCGGACAGGGATGAACACTGAAGCTTTCTTT.